This T cell receptor beta chain was captured by sequencing in a study of vaccination effects on CD4 cells after COVID-19. Profiling relied on immunoSEQ multiplex PCR, and the TCRdb table lists in-frame clones only, not all of them. The repertoire holds 26,000 or so clones, with roughly 74% as singletons. ViraFEST assay sequencing came after antigen-specific CD4+ T cells were expanded with viral peptide pools. Culture proceeded for 9 to 11 days, and CD4+ T cells were then isolated. The person had PCR-confirmed SARS-CoV-2 infection between March and December 2020. V was trimmed by 3 bases and J by 6 bases, leaving 10 bases between them. Looked up from germline, CDR1 is DFQATT and CDR2 is SNEGSKA (reference sequence). The CDR3 is 12 amino acids. Comments on this clone: The antigen is undetermined.

The J gene is TRBJ2-3, the V gene TRBV20-1; D uncertain. The material sequenced was CD4+ T cells from PBMCs cultured with HCoV-NL63 spike peptides, taken before COVID-19 vaccination. This clonotype was sampled from a human donor who had a prior SARS-CoV-2 infection. The CDR3 is CSASLTRDTQYF. The CDR3 DNA follows: TGCAGTGCTAGTCTTACAAGGGATACGCAGTATTTT.